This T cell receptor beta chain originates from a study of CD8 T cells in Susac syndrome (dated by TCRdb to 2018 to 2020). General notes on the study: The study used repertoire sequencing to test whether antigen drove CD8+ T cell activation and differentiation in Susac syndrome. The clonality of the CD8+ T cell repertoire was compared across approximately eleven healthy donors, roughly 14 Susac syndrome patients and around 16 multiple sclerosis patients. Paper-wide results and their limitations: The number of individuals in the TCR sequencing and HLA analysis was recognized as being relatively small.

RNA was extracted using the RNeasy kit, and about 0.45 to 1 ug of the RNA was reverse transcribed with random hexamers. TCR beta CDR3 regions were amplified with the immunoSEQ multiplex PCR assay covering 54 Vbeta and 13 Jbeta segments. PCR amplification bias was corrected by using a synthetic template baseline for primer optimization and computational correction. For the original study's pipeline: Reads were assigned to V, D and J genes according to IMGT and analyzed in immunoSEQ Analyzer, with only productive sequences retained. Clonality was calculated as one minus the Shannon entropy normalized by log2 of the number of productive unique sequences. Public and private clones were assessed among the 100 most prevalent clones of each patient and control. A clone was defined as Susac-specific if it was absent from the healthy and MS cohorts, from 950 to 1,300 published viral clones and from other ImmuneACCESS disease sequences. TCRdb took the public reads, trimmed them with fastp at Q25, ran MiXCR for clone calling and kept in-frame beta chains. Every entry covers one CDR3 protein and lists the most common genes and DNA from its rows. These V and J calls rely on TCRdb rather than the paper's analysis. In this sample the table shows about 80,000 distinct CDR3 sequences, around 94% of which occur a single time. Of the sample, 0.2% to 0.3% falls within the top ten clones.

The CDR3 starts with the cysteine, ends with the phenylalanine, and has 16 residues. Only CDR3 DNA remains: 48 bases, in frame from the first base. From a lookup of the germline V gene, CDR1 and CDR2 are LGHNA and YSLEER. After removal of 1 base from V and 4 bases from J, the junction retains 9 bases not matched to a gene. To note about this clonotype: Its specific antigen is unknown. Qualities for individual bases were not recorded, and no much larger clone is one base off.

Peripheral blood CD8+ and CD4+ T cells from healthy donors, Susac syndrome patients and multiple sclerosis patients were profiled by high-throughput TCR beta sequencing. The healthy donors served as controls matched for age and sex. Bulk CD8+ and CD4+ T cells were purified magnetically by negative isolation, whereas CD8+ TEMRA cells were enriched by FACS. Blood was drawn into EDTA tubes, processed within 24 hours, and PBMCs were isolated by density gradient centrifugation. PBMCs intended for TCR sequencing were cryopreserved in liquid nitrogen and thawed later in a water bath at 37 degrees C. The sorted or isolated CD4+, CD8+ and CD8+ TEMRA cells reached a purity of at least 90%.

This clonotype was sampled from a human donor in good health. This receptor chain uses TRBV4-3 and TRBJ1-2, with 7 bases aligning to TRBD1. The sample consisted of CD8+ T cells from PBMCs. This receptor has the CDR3 CASSQGRNRGPYGYTF. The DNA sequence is TGCGCCAGCAGCCAAGGGAGGAACAGGGGTCCCTATGGCTACACCTTC.